Below are 26 T cell receptor beta chains sequenced from a single sample in a study of cytomegalovirus exposure and HLA in healthy donors. 13 Jbeta primers and 60 Vbeta primers were used for the PCR. The assay was immunoSEQ multiplex PCR, and TCRdb's table has in-frame clones only and misses some. The sample lists about 120,000 clones, more than 70% occurring once. Sequenced: PBMCs. Receptors originate from a human donor in good health.

This chain joins TRBV28 and TRBJ1-2; unclear D gene. V shed 7 bases and J shed 3 bases, with 12 bases lying between them. The CDR3 totals 13 residues. Looked up from germline, CDR1 is MDHEN and CDR2 is SYDVKM. In DNA form, the CDR3 reads TGTGCCAGCAAAGACGGGATCCACTATGGCTACACCTTC. It codes for CASKDGIHYGYTF.

This chain uses TRBV29-1 with TRBJ1-2; 9 bases are shared with TRBD1. The CDR3 has 14 amino acids. The germline V gene has CDR1 SQVTM and CDR2 ANQGSEA. V was clipped by 6 bases and J by 6 bases; unmatched bases: 11. The CDR3 protein is CSVRATGGADGYTF. Written as DNA, the CDR3 is TGCAGCGTGAGGGCCACAGGGGGCGCGGATGGCTACACCTTC.

Concerning this clone itself: Sequence at one end of the junction differs from germline and may be a read error. The V and J genes are TRBV7-7 and TRBJ2-3; D is possibly TRBD1 (6 bases). There are 14 residues in the CDR3. The germline CDR1 and CDR2 sequences are SSHAT and FNYEAQ (reference sequence). The CDR3 spells CASSSRTDTDTQYF. For the CDR3, the DNA is TGTGCTAGCAGCTCCAGGACAGACACAGATACGCAGTATTTT.

The rearrangement links TRBV28 to TRBJ2-7, with TRBD1 matching 10 bases. The ends lost 8 bases at V and 4 bases at J; junction bases unmatched: 5. Per germline, CDR1 MDHEN and CDR2 SYDVKM. The CDR3 has 13 amino acids. The CDR3 sequence: CASEAGQGYEQYF. The CDR3 nucleotides read TGTGCCAGCGAAGCGGGACAGGGGTACGAGCAGTACTTC.

The rearrangement links TRBV7-9 to TRBJ1-1; D is unresolved. The germline gives CDR1 SEHNR, CDR2 FQNEAQ (reference sequence). V gave up 5 bases and J gave up 8 bases, with 18 bases separating them. The CDR3 spans 14 residues. In nucleotides, the CDR3 is TGTGCCAGCAGCCCCCAATGGGGAGATGGGGAAGCTTTCTTT. Translating it yields CASSPQWGDGEAFF.

This clone was recorded once. The chain employs TRBV6-6 and TRBJ1-5; D is unclear. V lost 6 bases and J lost 8, with 11 bases in between. CDR3 length: 12 residues. CDR1 is MNHNY, CDR2 SVGAGI, per germline (reference sequence). The CDR3 DNA is TGTGCCAGCAGCTTATCGAGAGAGCCCCAGCATTTT. It specifies CASSLSREPQHF.

This chain links TRBV19 with TRBJ1-1, with D hard to call. Trimming left V 4 bases short and J 4 bases short, with 10 bases between. The CDR3 is 13 amino acids. The germline V gene encodes CDR1 LNHDA and CDR2 SQIVND (reference sequence). The CDR3 sequence is CASSSGGGTEAFF. The CDR3 DNA reads TGTGCCAGTAGTAGCGGTGGAGGCACTGAAGCTTTCTTT.

The CDR3 is CASSLELLYEQYF. The CDR3 DNA follows: TGCGCCAGCAGCTTGGAGTTACTCTACGAGCAGTACTTC. The chain carries TRBV5-1 and TRBJ2-7; D is uncertain. Germline loops: CDR1 SGHRS, CDR2 YFSETQ. The CDR3 contains 13 residues. Deletions cut 0 bases from V and 3 bases from J, with 7 bases between.

V is TRBV27 and J is TRBJ1-2; a weak D match, TRBD1 (6 bases). Germline V gene lookup returns CDR1 MNHEY and CDR2 SMNVEV (reference sequence). V lost 4 bases to trimming and J lost 4 bases, with 16 bases between them. The CDR3 runs 15 residues. CDR3 in amino acids: CASSSRGGSGYGYTF. The CDR3 nucleotides read TGTGCCAGCAGTTCGAGGGGGGGCTCGGGCTATGGCTACACCTTC.

The chain links TRBV2 to TRBJ1-4, with D possibly being TRBD1 (5 bases). V was clipped by 5 bases and J by 5 bases, with 12 bases between them. Per germline, CDR1 SNHLY and CDR2 FYNNEI. CDR3 length: 14 residues. The CDR3 protein is CASSRRDQNEKLFF. CDR3 DNA sequence: TGTGCCAGCAGTCGGAGGGACCAAAATGAAAAACTGTTTTTT.

This rearrangement joins TRBV12-5 to TRBJ2-5, with 7 bases matching TRBD1. The CDR3 is 13 amino acids. Germline V gives CDR1 LGHNT, CDR2 FRNRAP. Germline trimming cut 5 bases from V and 3 bases from J; bases unmatched to any gene: 3. CDR3 sequence reads: CASGGDREETQYF. CDR3 nucleotides: TGTGCTAGTGGTGGAGACAGGGAAGAGACCCAGTACTTC.

The rearrangement uses TRBV27 and TRBJ2-3, with 11 bases that match TRBD2. From germline, CDR1 is MNHEY and CDR2 SMNVEV (reference sequence). This CDR3 is 17 amino acids long. J was trimmed by 2 bases and V by 4 bases; bases with no gene match: 8. CDR3 in amino acids: CASSSPRLAGLTDTQYF. The CDR3 nucleotides read TGTGCCAGCAGTTCCCCCCGACTAGCGGGACTCACAGATACGCAGTATTTT.

The chain carries TRBV25-1 and TRBJ1-3; D is perhaps TRBD1 (6 bases). Trimming cost V 6 bases and J 4 bases, with 10 bases left between them. In germline, CDR1 is MGHDK, CDR2 SYGVNS. This CDR3 contains 13 residues. CDR3 coding DNA: TGTGCCAGCAGCTGGGGGCCCGGAAACACCATATATTTT. It codes for CASSWGPGNTIYF.

The chain couples TRBV4-1 to TRBJ2-1, with TRBD2 as a possible D gene (5 bases). The germline gives CDR1 MGHRA, CDR2 YSYEKL. This CDR3 has 19 amino acids. V was trimmed by 0 bases and J by 6 bases, leaving 24 bases between them. The CDR3 sequence: CASSQEAYSDFEAANEQFF. Here the CDR3 DNA reads TGCGCCAGCAGCCAAGAGGCGTACTCGGACTTCGAGGCGGCCAATGAGCAGTTCTTC.

In nucleotides, the CDR3 is TGTGCCAGCATTGACTTGTATGGCTACACCTTC. Protein product: CASIDLYGYTF. This chain links TRBV6-5 with TRBJ1-2; unclear D gene. The CDR3 consists of 11 residues. V lost 7 bases and J 5 bases, leaving 8 bases between the germline ends. Germline V lookup: CDR1 MNHEY, CDR2 SVGAGI.

The J gene is TRBJ2-1, the V gene TRBV5-1, with D perhaps matching TRBD2 (6 bases). Germline CDR1 is SGHRS and CDR2 is YFSETQ. V lost 8 bases and J lost 0, with 15 bases in between. The CDR3 sequence is 15 residues long. The CDR3: CASKVAASSYNEQFF. The CDR3 nucleotides read TGCGCCAGTAAAGTAGCGGCGAGCTCCTACAATGAGCAGTTCTTC. Using reference TRBV5-1 and TRBJ2-1 for the parts outside the CDR3, the full variable domain is KAGVTQTPRYLIKTRGQQVTLSCSPISGHRSVSWYQQTPGQGLQFLFEYFSETQRNKGNFPGRFSGRQFSNSRSEMNVSTLELGDSALYLCASKVAASSYNEQFFGPGTRLTVL.

The V call is TRBV10-2, the J call TRBJ2-7; 7 bases align to TRBD1. Germline CDR1 reads WSHSY; CDR2 reads SAAADI. The CDR3 runs 14 residues. J gave up 4 bases and V 6 bases, and 9 bases lay outside the gene matches. The CDR3 loop is CASRRGTAPYEQYF. The CDR3 DNA is TGCGCCAGCAGGAGAGGGACAGCTCCATACGAGCAGTACTTC.

The J gene is TRBJ1-4, the V gene TRBV29-1; D not resolved. With 6 bases removed from V and 5 bases from J, the gap between germline ends came to 13 bases. This CDR3 is built from 13 residues. The V gene's germline CDR1 is SQVTM and CDR2 ANQGSEA. CDR3 protein: CSVRPGLNEKLFF. The DNA for the CDR3 is TGCAGCGTACGACCGGGGTTAAATGAAAAACTGTTTTTT. The complete variable domain, with remaining parts taken from reference TRBV29-1 and TRBJ1-4, reads SAVISQKPSRDICQRGTSLTIQCQVDSQVTMMFWYRQQPGQSLTLIATANQGSEATYESGFVIDKFPISRPNLTFSTLTVSNMSPEDSSIYLCSVRPGLNEKLFFGSGTQLSVL.

The chain couples TRBV4-2 to TRBJ2-3; D might be TRBD2 (5 bases). Germline V CDR1 and CDR2: LGHNA, YNFKEQ. V dropped 3 bases and J dropped 8 bases, with 15 bases sitting between them. CDR3 length: 14 residues. CDR3 nucleotide sequence: TGTGCCAGCAGCCAGGGCAGCGGTGGTGGTACGCAGTATTTT. Protein: CASSQGSGGGTQYF.

This sequence joins TRBV29-1 and TRBJ1-5; D is perhaps TRBD1 (5 bases). The CDR3 covers 13 residues. From germline, CDR1 is SQVTM and CDR2 ANQGSEA. Trimming removed 5 bases from V and 0 bases from J, with 8 bases in between. The CDR3 coding sequence is TGCAGCGTTCGGCAGGGTAGCAATCAGCCCCAGCATTTT. Encoded protein: CSVRQGSNQPQHF.

This chain joins TRBV6-5 and TRBJ1-1, with no clear D. The CDR3 has 14 residues. CDR1 is MNHEY and CDR2 is SVGAGI in the germline V gene. The ends were cut back, 6 bases at V and 4 bases at J, with 15 bases in the middle. CDR3 region: CASRVAGDRTEAFF. The CDR3 DNA sequence: TGTGCCAGCAGAGTGGCGGGCGACCGCACTGAAGCTTTCTTT.

This clone was detected a few times. The rearrangement links TRBV6-5 to TRBJ2-7; TRBD1 is a possible D gene (5 bases). V was cut by 0 bases and J by 0 bases, with 12 bases left in between. The CDR3 is 16 residues long. The germline gives CDR1 MNHEY, CDR2 SVGAGI. The CDR3 here is CASSYSGAGNSYEQYF. The DNA for the CDR3 is TGTGCCAGCAGTTACTCAGGAGCAGGGAACTCCTACGAGCAGTACTTC.

This chain links TRBV6-1 with TRBJ1-1; D is uncertain. CDR1 is MNHNS, CDR2 SASEGT, per germline. The germline V and J ends were trimmed by 5 bases and 5 bases, with 6 bases remaining between them. CDR3 size: 11 residues. The CDR3, as DNA: TGTGCCAGCAGTTTATTAACTGAAGCTTTCTTT. Translation: CASSLLTEAFF.

The CDR3 bases are TGTGCCAGCAGCTTGACAGACTCTGGAAACACCATATATTTT. Protein: CASSLTDSGNTIYF. The chain links TRBV11-2 to TRBJ1-3, with D maybe TRBD1 (5 bases). CDR3 size: 14 residues. V lost 3 bases to trimming and J lost 0 bases, with 6 bases between them. Germline CDR1 SGHAT, CDR2 FQNNGV.

This rearrangement joins TRBV10-1 to TRBJ1-4; 10 bases are a match to TRBD1. The V gene's germline CDR1 is WNHNN and CDR2 SYGVQD (reference sequence). V shed 5 bases, J shed 8 bases, and the junction held 8 bases outside the gene matches. This CDR3 is 15 amino acids long. This chain's CDR3 is CASSRDRGFGEKLFF. For the CDR3, the DNA is TGCGCCAGCAGTCGGGACAGGGGATTTGGCGAAAAACTGTTTTTT.

DNA for the CDR3: TGTGCCAGCACCGTAAGACAGGGTGAAGAGACCCAGTACTTC. Its translation: CASTVRQGEETQYF. J is TRBJ2-5 and V is TRBV6-5; 7 positions match TRBD1. The CDR3 extends over 14 amino acids. The V gene end was trimmed by 7 bases and the J gene end by 3 bases; junction bases not matched to a gene: 8. In germline, CDR1 is MNHEY, CDR2 SVGAGI.